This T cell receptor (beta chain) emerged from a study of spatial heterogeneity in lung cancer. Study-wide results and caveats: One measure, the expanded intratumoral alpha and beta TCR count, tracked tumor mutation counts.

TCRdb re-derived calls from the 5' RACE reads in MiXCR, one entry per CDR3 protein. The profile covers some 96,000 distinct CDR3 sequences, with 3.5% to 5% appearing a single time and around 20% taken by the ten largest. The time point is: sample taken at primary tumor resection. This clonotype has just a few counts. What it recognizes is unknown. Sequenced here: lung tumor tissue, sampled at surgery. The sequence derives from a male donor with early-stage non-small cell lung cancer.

The DNA for the CDR3 is TGCAGCGCCCGCCCGACTGATCAGCCCCAGCATTTT. Translating gives CSARPTDQPQHF. The chain couples TRBV20-1 to TRBJ1-5; D uncertain. The CDR3 has 12 residues. Germline V gene data show CDR1 as DFQATT and CDR2 as SNEGSKA (reference sequence).